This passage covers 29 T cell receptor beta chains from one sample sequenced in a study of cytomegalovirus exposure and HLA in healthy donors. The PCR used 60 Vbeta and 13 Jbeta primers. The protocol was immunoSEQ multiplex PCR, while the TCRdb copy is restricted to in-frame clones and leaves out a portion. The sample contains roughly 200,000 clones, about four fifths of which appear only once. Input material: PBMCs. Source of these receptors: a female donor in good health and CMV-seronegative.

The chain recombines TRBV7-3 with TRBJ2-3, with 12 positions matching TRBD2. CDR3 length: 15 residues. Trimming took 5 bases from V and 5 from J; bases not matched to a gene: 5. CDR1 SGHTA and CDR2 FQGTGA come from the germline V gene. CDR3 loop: CASSLTSGSRDTQYF. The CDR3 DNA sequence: TGTGCCAGCAGCCTGACTAGCGGGAGTCGAGATACGCAGTATTTT.

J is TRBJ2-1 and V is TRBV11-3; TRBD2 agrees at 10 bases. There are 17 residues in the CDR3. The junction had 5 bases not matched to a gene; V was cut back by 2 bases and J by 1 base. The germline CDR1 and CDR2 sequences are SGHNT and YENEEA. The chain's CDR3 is CASSLRLAGGSYNEQFF. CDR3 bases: TGTGCCAGCAGCTTACGGTTAGCGGGGGGTTCCTACAATGAGCAGTTCTTC.

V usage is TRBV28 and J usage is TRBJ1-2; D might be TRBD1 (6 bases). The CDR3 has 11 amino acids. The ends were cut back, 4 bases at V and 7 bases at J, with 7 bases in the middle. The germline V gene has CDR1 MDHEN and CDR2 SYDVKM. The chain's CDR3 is CASSSGVGYTF. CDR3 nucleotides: TGTGCCAGCAGTTCAGGGGTTGGCTACACCTTC.

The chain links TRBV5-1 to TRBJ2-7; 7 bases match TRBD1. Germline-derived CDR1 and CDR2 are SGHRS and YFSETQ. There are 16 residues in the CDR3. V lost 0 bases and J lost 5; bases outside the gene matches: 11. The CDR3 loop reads CASSLALRGPENEQYF. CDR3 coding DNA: TGCGCCAGCAGCTTGGCCCTGAGGGGGCCTGAGAACGAGCAGTACTTC. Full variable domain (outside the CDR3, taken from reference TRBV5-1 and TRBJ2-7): KAGVTQTPRYLIKTRGQQVTLSCSPISGHRSVSWYQQTPGQGLQFLFEYFSETQRNKGNFPGRFSGRQFSNSRSEMNVSTLELGDSALYLCASSLALRGPENEQYFGPGTRLTVT.

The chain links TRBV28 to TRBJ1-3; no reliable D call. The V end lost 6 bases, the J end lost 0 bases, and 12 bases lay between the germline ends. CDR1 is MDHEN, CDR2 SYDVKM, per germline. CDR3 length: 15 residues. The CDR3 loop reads CASSPLSYSGNTIYF. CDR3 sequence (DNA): TGTGCCAGCAGCCCTCTGAGTTACTCTGGAAACACCATATATTTT.

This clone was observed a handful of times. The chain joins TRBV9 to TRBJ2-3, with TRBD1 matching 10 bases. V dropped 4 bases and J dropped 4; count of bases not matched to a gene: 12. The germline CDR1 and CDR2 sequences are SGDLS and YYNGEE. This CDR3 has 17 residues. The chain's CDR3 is CASSQNSGTGEADTQYF. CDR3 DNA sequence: TGTGCCAGCAGCCAAAACTCCGGGACAGGGGAAGCAGATACGCAGTATTTT. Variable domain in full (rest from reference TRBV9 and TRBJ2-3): DSGVTQTPKHLITATGQRVTLRCSPRSGDLSVYWYQQSLDQGLQFLIQYYNGEERAKGNILERFSAQQFPDLHSELNLSSLELGDSALYFCASSQNSGTGEADTQYFGPGTRLTVL.

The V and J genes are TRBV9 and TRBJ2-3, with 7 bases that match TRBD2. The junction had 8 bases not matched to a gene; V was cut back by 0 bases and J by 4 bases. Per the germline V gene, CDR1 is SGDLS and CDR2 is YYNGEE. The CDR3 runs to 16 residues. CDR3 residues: CASSVGSGNLADTQYF. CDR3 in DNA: TGTGCCAGCAGCGTAGGCAGCGGGAATCTCGCAGATACGCAGTATTTT.

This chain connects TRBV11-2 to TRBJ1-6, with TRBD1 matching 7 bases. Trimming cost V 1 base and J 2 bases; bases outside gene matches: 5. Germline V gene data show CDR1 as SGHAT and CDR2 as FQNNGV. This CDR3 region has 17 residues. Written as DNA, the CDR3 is TGTGCCAGCAGCTTAGCAGAGGGGGCGGCCTATAATTCACCCCTCCACTTT. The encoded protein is CASSLAEGAAYNSPLHF.

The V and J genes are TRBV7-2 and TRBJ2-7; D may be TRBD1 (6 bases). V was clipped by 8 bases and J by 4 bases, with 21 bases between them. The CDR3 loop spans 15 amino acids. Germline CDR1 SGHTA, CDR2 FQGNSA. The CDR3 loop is CASRAKGTQLYEQYF. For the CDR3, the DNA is TGTGCCAGCCGGGCAAAAGGGACACAATTATACGAGCAGTACTTC.

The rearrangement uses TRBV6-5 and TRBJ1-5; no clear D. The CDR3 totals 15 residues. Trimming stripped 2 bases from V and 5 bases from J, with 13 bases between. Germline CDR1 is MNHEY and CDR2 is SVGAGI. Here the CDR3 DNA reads TGTGCCAGCAGTTACAAATCCCAGATGCATCAGCCCCAGCATTTT. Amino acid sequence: CASSYKSQMHQPQHF.

CDR3 bases: TGCGCCAGCAGCTTGGGGGCAGGGGGCGATAACTATGGCTACACCTTC. This translates into CASSLGAGGDNYGYTF. J is TRBJ1-2 and V is TRBV5-1, with TRBD1 identical over 8 bases. Germline CDR1 and CDR2: SGHRS and YFSETQ. The length of the CDR3 is 16 residues. The J segment lost 1 base and the V segment lost 0 bases, leaving 5 bases of the junction unmatched.

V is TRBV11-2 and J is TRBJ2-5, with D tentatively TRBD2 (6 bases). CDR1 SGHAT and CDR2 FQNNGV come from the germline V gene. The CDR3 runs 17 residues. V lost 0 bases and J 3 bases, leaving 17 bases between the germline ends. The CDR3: CASSLDLWSREKETQYF. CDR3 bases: TGTGCCAGCAGCTTAGATCTATGGTCGCGGGAAAAAGAGACCCAGTACTTC.

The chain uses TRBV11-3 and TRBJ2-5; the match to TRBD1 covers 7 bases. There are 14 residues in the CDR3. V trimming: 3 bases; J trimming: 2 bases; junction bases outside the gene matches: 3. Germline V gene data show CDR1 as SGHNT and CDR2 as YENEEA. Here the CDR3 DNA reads TGTGCCAGCAGCTTGGGGACAGTACAAGAGACCCAGTACTTC. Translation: CASSLGTVQETQYF.

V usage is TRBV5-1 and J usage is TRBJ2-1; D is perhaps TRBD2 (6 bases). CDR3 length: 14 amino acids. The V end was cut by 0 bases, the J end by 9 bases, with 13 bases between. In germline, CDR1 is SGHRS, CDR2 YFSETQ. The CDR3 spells CASSLARTSLEQFF. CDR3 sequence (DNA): TGCGCCAGCAGCTTGGCCCGCACTAGCCTTGAGCAGTTCTTC.

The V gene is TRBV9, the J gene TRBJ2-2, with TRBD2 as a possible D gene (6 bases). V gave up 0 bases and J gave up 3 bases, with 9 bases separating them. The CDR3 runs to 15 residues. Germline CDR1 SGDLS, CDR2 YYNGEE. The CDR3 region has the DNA TGTGCCAGCAGCGTAGCAGGAGGGGACACCGGGGAGCTGTTTTTT. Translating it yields CASSVAGGDTGELFF. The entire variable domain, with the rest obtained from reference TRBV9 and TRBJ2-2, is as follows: DSGVTQTPKHLITATGQRVTLRCSPRSGDLSVYWYQQSLDQGLQFLIQYYNGEERAKGNILERFSAQQFPDLHSELNLSSLELGDSALYFCASSVAGGDTGELFFGEGSRLTVL.

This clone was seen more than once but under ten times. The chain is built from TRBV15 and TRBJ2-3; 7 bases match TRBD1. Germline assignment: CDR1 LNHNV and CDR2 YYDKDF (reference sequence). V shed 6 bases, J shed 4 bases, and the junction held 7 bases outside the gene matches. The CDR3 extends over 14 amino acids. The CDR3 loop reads CATRVGTAADTQYF. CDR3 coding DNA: TGTGCCACCAGGGTCGGGACAGCAGCAGATACGCAGTATTTT.

The CDR3 loop reads CASSLSGTGGGHYGYTF. In DNA form, the CDR3 reads TGCGCCAGCAGCCTTTCCGGGACAGGGGGCGGTCACTATGGCTACACCTTC. V gene TRBV4-1 combines with J gene TRBJ1-2, with TRBD1 matching 12 bases. The CDR3 spans 17 residues. Trimming removed 4 bases from V and 3 bases from J; junction bases left unmatched: 9. Germline values: CDR1 MGHRA, CDR2 YSYEKL.

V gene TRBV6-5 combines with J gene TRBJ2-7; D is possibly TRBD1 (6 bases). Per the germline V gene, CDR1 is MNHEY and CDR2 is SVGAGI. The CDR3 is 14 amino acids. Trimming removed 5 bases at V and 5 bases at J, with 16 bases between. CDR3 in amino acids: CASSVYRESHEQYF. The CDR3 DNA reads TGTGCCAGCAGTGTATACAGGGAGAGCCACGAGCAGTACTTC.

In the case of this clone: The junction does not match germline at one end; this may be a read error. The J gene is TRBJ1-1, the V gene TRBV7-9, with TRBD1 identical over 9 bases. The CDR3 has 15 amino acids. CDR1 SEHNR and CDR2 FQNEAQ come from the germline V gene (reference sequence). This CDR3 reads CSSSPGQGLNTEAFF. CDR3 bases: TGTTCCAGCAGCCCTGGACAGGGGCTGAACACTGAAGCTTTCTTT.

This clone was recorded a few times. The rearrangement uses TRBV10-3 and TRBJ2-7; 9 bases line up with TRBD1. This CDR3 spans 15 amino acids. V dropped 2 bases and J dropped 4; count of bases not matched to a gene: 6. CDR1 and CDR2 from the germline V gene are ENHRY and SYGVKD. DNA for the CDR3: TGTGCCATCAGTGAGGACAGGGGGGAGGGATACGAGCAGTACTTC. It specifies CAISEDRGEGYEQYF.

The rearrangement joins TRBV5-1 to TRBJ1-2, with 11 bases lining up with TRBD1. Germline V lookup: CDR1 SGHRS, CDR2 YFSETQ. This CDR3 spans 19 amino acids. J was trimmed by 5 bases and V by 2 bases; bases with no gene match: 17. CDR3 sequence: CASSFFSSGQGGLRYGYTF. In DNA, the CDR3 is TGCGCCAGCAGCTTTTTTTCTTCGGGACAGGGGGGCCTTAGGTATGGCTACACCTTC.

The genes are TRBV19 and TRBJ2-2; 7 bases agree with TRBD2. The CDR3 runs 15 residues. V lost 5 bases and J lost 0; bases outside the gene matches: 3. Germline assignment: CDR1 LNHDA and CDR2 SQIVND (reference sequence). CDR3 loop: CASSGAGANTGELFF. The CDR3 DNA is TGTGCCAGTAGTGGGGCGGGGGCGAACACCGGGGAGCTGTTTTTT.

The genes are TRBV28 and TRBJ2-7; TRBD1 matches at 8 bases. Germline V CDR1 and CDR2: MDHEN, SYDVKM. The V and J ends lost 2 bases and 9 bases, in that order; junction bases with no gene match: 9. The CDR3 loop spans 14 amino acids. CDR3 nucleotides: TGTGCCAGCAGTTTACCACGGACAGGGTCAGGGCAGTACTTC. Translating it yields CASSLPRTGSGQYF.

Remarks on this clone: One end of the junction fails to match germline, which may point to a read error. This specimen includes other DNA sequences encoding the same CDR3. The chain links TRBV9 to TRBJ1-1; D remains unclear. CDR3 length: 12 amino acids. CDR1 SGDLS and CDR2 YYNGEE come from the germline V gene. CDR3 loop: CASSVADTEAFF. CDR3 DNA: TGCGCCAGCAGCGTAGCGGACACTGAAGCTTTCTTT.

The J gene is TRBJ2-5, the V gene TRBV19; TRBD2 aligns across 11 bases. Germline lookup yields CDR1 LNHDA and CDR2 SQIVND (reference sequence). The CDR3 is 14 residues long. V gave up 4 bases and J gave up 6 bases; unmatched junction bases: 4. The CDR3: CASSTTSGIKTQYF. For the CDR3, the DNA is TGTGCCAGTAGTACGACTAGCGGGATAAAGACCCAGTACTTC. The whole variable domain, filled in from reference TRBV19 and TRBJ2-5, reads DGGITQSPKYLFRKEGQNVTLSCEQNLNHDAMYWYRQDPGQGLRLIYYSQIVNDFQKGDIAEGYSVSREKKESFPLTVTSAQKNPTAFYLCASSTTSGIKTQYFGPGTRLLVL.

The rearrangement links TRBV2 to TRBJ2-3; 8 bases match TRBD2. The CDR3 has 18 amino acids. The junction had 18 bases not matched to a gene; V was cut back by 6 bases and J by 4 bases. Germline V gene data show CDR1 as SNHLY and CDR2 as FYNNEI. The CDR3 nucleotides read TGTGCCAGCAGCGCGACTCGGGGGGGACCTGCGTCCCCAGATACGCAGTATTTT. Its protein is CASSATRGGPASPDTQYF.

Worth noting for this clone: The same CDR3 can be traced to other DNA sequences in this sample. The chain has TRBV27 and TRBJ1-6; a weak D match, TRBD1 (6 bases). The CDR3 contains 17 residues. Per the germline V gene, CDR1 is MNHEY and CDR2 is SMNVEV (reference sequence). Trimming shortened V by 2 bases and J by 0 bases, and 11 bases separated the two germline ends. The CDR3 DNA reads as TGTGCCAGCAGTTTAACAACAGGGAGCTCCTATAATTCACCCCTCCACTTT. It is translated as CASSLTTGSSYNSPLHF.

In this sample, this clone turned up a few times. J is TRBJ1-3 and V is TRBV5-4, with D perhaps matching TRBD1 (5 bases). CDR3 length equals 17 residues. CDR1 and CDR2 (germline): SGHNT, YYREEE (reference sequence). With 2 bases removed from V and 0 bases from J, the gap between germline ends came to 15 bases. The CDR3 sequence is CASSFGGGSSSGNTIYF. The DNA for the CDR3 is TGTGCCAGCAGCTTTGGGGGGGGTTCTTCCTCTGGAAACACCATATATTTT.

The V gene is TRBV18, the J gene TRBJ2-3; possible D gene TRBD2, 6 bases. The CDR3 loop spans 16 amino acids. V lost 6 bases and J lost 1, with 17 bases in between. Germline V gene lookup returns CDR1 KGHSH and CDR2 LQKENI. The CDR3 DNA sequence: TGTGCCAGCTCGCCCCCTGCGTGGGGGGGCACAGATACGCAGTATTTT. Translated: CASSPPAWGGTDTQYF.